These 14 T cell receptor beta chains came from one sample sequenced in a study of blood T cell repertoires in COVID-19. Measured with immunoSEQ multiplex PCR; TCRdb has only the in-frame clones, and not every one. The sample yields over 150,000 clones, roughly 89% seen once. The sample was peripheral blood. The origin of the receptors is a man aged 45-60 years with acute or convalescent COVID-19.

V is TRBV15 and J is TRBJ2-5, with TRBD2 matching 14 bases. This CDR3 spans 20 amino acids. In germline, CDR1 is LNHNV, CDR2 YYDKDF (reference sequence). J lost 5 bases, V lost 2 bases, and 16 bases had no gene match. This CDR3 reads CATSRLPSGTSGGVGETQYF. The CDR3 nucleotides are TGTGCCACCAGCAGACTCCCCTCCGGGACTAGCGGGGGAGTGGGGGAGACCCAGTACTTC.

Only a few counts were recorded for this clone. The chain joins TRBV2 to TRBJ1-2; 7 positions agree with TRBD1. CDR1 and CDR2 (germline): SNHLY, FYNNEI. V shed 2 bases, J shed 4 bases, and the junction held 1 base outside the gene matches. The CDR3 length is 13 residues. DNA of the CDR3: TGTGCCAGCAGTGAACAGGGGGGCTATGGCTACACCTTC. As protein: CASSEQGGYGYTF.

V usage is TRBV3-1 (or the pseudogene TRBV3-2) and J usage is TRBJ2-6; no reliable D call. Germline values: CDR1 LGHDT, CDR2 YNNKEL (reference sequence). This CDR3 has 13 residues. V shed 8 bases and J shed 2 bases, with 7 bases lying between them. This CDR3 reads CASLLAGANVLTF. CDR3 bases: TGTGCCAGCTTACTCGCTGGGGCCAACGTCCTGACTTTC.

CDR3 sequence (DNA): TGTGCCAGCAGCCAAGCGGGACCGCAGTACCAAGAGACCCAGTACTTC. The encoded protein is CASSQAGPQYQETQYF. The genes are TRBV7-9 and TRBJ2-5; 7 positions match TRBD2. This CDR3 is 16 amino acids long. The V and J ends lost 5 bases and 0 bases, in that order; junction bases with no gene match: 9. Per germline, CDR1 SEHNR and CDR2 FQNEAQ (reference sequence). Supplemented by reference TRBV7-9 and TRBJ2-5, the full variable domain reads DTGVSQNPRHKITKRGQNVTFRCDPISEHNRLYWYRQTLGQGPEFLTYFQNEAQLEKSRLLSDRFSAERPKGSFSTLEIQRTEQGDSAMYLCASSQAGPQYQETQYFGPGTRLLVL.

The chain carries TRBV5-4 and TRBJ1-4, with D possibly being TRBD1 (6 bases). The V end was cut by 4 bases, the J end by 0 bases, with 10 bases between. The CDR3 contains 15 residues. Germline CDR1 reads SGHNT; CDR2 reads YYREEE (reference sequence). The CDR3 is CASSPDRTTNEKLFF. CDR3 coding DNA: TGTGCCAGCAGCCCAGACAGGACAACTAATGAAAAACTGTTTTTT.

The genes are TRBV2 and TRBJ2-1; TRBD2 matches 10 bases. Trimming at V came to 1 base and at J to 15 bases, leaving 12 bases not matched to a gene. This CDR3 has 15 amino acids. Looked up from germline, CDR1 is SNHLY and CDR2 is FYNNEI. CDR3 sequence (DNA): TGTGCCAGCAGTGAAGGTCGAGCGGGGGGGCTCCGGTCGTTCTTC. Protein: CASSEGRAGGLRSFF.

V and J are TRBV28 and TRBJ2-3, with 7 bases identical to TRBD2. V was clipped by 2 bases and J by 2 bases; unmatched bases: 4. The CDR3 covers 15 residues. Germline V gene sequence: CDR1 MDHEN, CDR2 SYDVKM. The CDR3 sequence is CASSLGGRATDTQYF. The DNA of the CDR3 is TGTGCCAGCAGTTTAGGGGGGAGGGCCACAGATACGCAGTATTTT.

Written as DNA, the CDR3 is TGTGCCATCAGTGAGTTTCTAGCGGGAGGGCCGAACACCGGGGAGCTGTTTTTT. The encoded protein is CAISEFLAGGPNTGELFF. The genes are TRBV10-3 and TRBJ2-2, with 12 bases fitting TRBD2. The CDR3 length is 18 residues. CDR1 is ENHRY, CDR2 SYGVKD, per germline. Unmatched junction bases numbered 3, after V lost 1 base and J lost 0 bases.

This rearrangement joins TRBV5-1 to TRBJ1-2; the D is unclear. The CDR3 contains 14 residues. The V gene's germline CDR1 is SGHRS and CDR2 YFSETQ. V shed 0 bases and J shed 8 bases, with 14 bases lying between them. The CDR3 coding sequence is TGCGCCAGCAGCTTGGTCCGGGAACATGGCGGCTACACCTTC. Amino acids: CASSLVREHGGYTF.

The rearrangement links TRBV9 to TRBJ2-2, with D perhaps matching TRBD2 (6 bases). The ends were cut back, 4 bases at V and 0 bases at J, with 10 bases in the middle. This CDR3 spans 15 amino acids. CDR1 and CDR2 from the germline V gene are SGDLS and YYNGEE. The CDR3 loop is CASSPRLANTGELFF. CDR3 sequence (DNA): TGTGCCAGCAGCCCGCGACTAGCGAACACCGGGGAGCTGTTTTTT.

V gene TRBV21-1 combines with J gene TRBJ2-7; TRBD1 was called by the table and not checked on the DNA. TRBV21-1 is an annotated pseudogene. The CDR3 runs to 16 residues. The CDR3 spells CASSKGRHRGRNEQYV. In nucleotides, the CDR3 is TGTGCCAGCAGCAAAGGGAGGCACAGGGGGCGGAACGAGCAGTACGTC.

This chain links TRBV7-5 with TRBJ2-5; the tabulated D call, TRBD2, remains unverified against the DNA. TRBV7-5 is a listed pseudogene. This CDR3 region has 17 residues. The CDR3 protein is CVRSVSLLAGALETQYF. The CDR3 DNA is TGTGTCAGAAGCGTCTCGCTACTAGCGGGAGCTTTAGAGACCCAGTACTTC.

The J gene is TRBJ2-3, the V gene TRBV6-2 or TRBV6-3, with 7 positions matching TRBD2. V gave up 2 bases and J gave up 8 bases; unmatched junction bases: 13. The length of the CDR3 is 16 residues. Looked up from germline, CDR1 is MNHEY and CDR2 is SVGEGT. The CDR3 DNA follows: TGTGCCAGCAGTTACGGGGGGGTGGCCAATGGTGGTACGCAGTATTTT. Amino acids: CASSYGGVANGGTQYF.

This chain uses TRBV11-2 with TRBJ1-2; D might be TRBD1 (6 bases). Germline loops: CDR1 SGHAT, CDR2 FQNNGV. The ends were cut back, 2 bases at V and 2 bases at J, with 9 bases in the middle. CDR3 length: 14 residues. The DNA of the CDR3 is TGTGCCAGCAGCTTAACGCAGGGGAACTATGGCTACACCTTC. Translation: CASSLTQGNYGYTF.